This T cell receptor beta chain was found in a study of cytomegalovirus exposure and HLA in healthy donors. This CDR3 spans 16 amino acids. V gave up 0 bases and J gave up 3 bases; unmatched junction bases: 2. Germline CDR1 is MGHRA and CDR2 is YSYEKL. PCR involved 60 Vbeta and 13 Jbeta primers. Using immunoSEQ multiplex PCR, the repertoire was profiled, and TCRdb retains in-frame clones only, with some absent. The table lists under 150,000 clones, about 84% of them singletons. The origin of this receptor is a man aged 50 to 60 in good health and CMV-seronegative. The specimen was PBMCs. The V call is TRBV4-1, the J call TRBJ2-6; TRBD2 matches at 7 bases. This CDR3 is CASSQDRGVGANVLTF. For the CDR3, the DNA is TGCGCCAGCAGCCAAGATCGGGGGGTTGGGGCCAACGTCCTGACTTTC.